This TCR beta chain was identified in a study of blood T cell repertoires in COVID-19 (dated by TCRdb to 2020 to 2021). The study in broad terms: The collaborator samples originated in the United States, Italy and Spain and spanned the acute and convalescent phases of COVID-19. Nearly every sample came with metadata listing a de-identified subject ID, COVID-19 status, age in years and sex. HLA class I and class II types, where available, came from metadata supplied by the sample provider rather than from assay-based typing. The material from the prospective study consisted of cDNA or gDNA derived from T cells, B-cell-depleted T cells, or PBMCs. Samples were obtained from the ongoing ImmuneRACE study (first 160 participants) and from roughly 1,300 subjects provided by 6 global collaborators. The repertoires were released in a freely available public database intended as a resource for research on the immune response to SARS-CoV-2. The dataset comprised deeply sampled blood TCRbeta repertoires from subjects exposed to, actively infected with, or recovered from COVID-19. Here is what the overall study found, with its caveats: The quantity of clinical and demographic metadata differed by source and by participant and was supplied without curation.

Only one count was recorded for this clone. Its antigen remains undetermined. No clone much larger than this one lies a single base away; base qualities are absent. TCRbeta CDR3 regions were amplified from genomic DNA by means of the immunoSEQ Assay, a bias-controlled multiplex PCR. In the source study's methods: The number of nucleated cells in each sample was estimated by amplification of reference gene primers within the assay. To quantify the absolute abundance of each unique TCRbeta CDR3 rearrangement, sequence reads were collapsed and filtered. For each sample, productive Simpson clonality was calculated by taking the square root of Simpson's diversity index across productive rearrangements. Imported from immuneACCESS, the table was reduced by TCRdb to in-frame sequences with V and J called. These copies leave out some clones; in studies compared against another copy, an unresolved V gene accounts for under half, and the cause of the remainder is not known. Clone size and V and J calls were adopted from that table, with D and trimming inferred from the DNA. The sample has 46,000 or so clones on record, under 95% of them singletons. In total, the top ten clones hold around 19% of the sample.

The collaborating institutions used their own protocols to collect whole blood in K2EDTA tubes. For TCRbeta analysis, collaborators shipped samples in one of three forms: frozen whole blood, isolated PBMCs, or DNA extracted from either of those sample types. The clonotype comes from a man between 70 and 80 years old with active COVID-19. Sequenced sample: peripheral blood.

The CDR3 loop reads CASSPTGGSVTGELFF. The DNA reads TGCGCCAGCAGCCCGACAGGGGGCAGTGTCACCGGGGAGCTGTTTTTT. The V gene is TRBV4-3 and the J gene is TRBJ2-2; TRBD1 agrees with 10 junctional bases. The germline V end is reduced by 4 bases and the J end by 4 bases; junction bases left unmatched: 6. From the cysteine through the phenylalanine, the CDR3 covers 16 amino acids. Kept here is only the CDR3 DNA, which spans 48 bases and is read in frame from base 1. The germline V gene supplies CDR1 LGHNA and CDR2 YSLEER.